One T cell receptor beta chain is described in this entry. The protocol was immunoSEQ multiplex PCR, while the TCRdb copy is restricted to in-frame clones and leaves out a portion. The table shows hundreds of thousands of clones, with 95% to 98% occurring only once. This specimen belongs to a study of shared clonotypes between healthy human individuals. Across the study: The cohort comprised a couple of women and a few men. Their ages spanned 18 to 49 years.

Naive CD8 cells were CD45RO-negative, positively selected for CCR7, excluding terminally differentiated effector memory CD45RA+ cells. The CDR3 spans 9 residues. Trimming took off 7 bases at V and 10 bases at J, with 6 bases between the two ends. Per the germline V gene, CDR1 is SGDLS and CDR2 is YYNGEE. The sequence derives from a young man in good health. Sequencing was done on a sample of naive CD8+ T cells sorted from blood. This chain uses TRBV9 with TRBJ1-5, with D unclear. CDR3 loop: CASGSPQHF. The CDR3 bases are TGTGCCAGCGGTTCTCCCCAGCATTTT. Together with reference TRBV9 and TRBJ1-5, the CDR3 gives the full variable domain: DSGVTQTPKHLITATGQRVTLRCSPRSGDLSVYWYQQSLDQGLQFLIQYYNGEERAKGNILERFSAQQFPDLHSELNLSSLELGDSALYFCASGSPQHFGDGTRLSIL.